The source of this T cell receptor beta chain is a study of response to subunit inactivated influenza vaccine. Findings and limits, study-wide: With each seasonal influenza vaccination, the authors suggested, few new T cells are recruited.

TCRdb itself ran the RT-PCR reads through MiXCR, one entry per CDR3 protein. The table has 550,000 to 800,000 distinct CDR3 sequences, approximately 15% seen once. The CDR3 is 14 residues long. The germline CDR1 and CDR2 sequences are LGHNA and YSLEER. With 5 bases clipped from V and 5 bases from J, the junction kept 6 bases outside the gene matches. Note on this clonotype: Its target is not known.

Source: PBMCs from blood, taken 14 to 15 days before vaccination. The chain employs TRBV4-3 and TRBJ1-1; 9 bases align to TRBD1. The receptor comes from a man aged 45-65 years who received an inactivated influenza vaccine. CDR3 sequence: CASSVQGAWTEAFF. CDR3 coding DNA: TGCGCCAGCAGCGTACAGGGGGCTTGGACTGAAGCTTTCTTT.